The 11 T cell receptor beta chains listed next were all sequenced from one sample in a study of T cells in localized non-small cell lung cancer. Some clones are missing from TCRdb's copy, which holds only in-frame ones; the method was immunoSEQ multiplex PCR. Found here are roughly 39,000 clones, around 90% of them singletons; the top ten hold 10%. This specimen consisted of PBMCs, obtained before any cancer treatment. The receptors shown here come from a woman aged 40-69 years with stage II lung adenocarcinoma.

V gene TRBV6-1 combines with J gene TRBJ2-7; 10 bases line up with TRBD2. This CDR3 contains 16 residues. Germline-derived CDR1 and CDR2 are MNHNS and SASEGT. Trimming removed 1 base from V and 2 bases from J; junction bases left unmatched: 5. CDR3 amino acids: CASSEGLAGDAYEQYF. The CDR3 bases are TGTGCCAGCAGTGAAGGGCTAGCGGGAGACGCCTACGAGCAGTACTTC.

J is TRBJ2-7 and V is TRBV19; maybe TRBD1 (6 bases). V lost 5 bases and J lost 2, with 13 bases in between. There are 14 residues in the CDR3. Per germline, CDR1 LNHDA and CDR2 SQIVND (reference sequence). CDR3 amino acids: CASSPTKGAYEQYF. The DNA of the CDR3 is TGTGCCAGTAGTCCAACGAAGGGGGCCTACGAGCAGTACTTC.

The chain combines TRBV10-1 with TRBJ2-7; the D gene could be TRBD1 or TRBD2 (5 bases each). The CDR3 contains 12 residues. Germline-derived CDR1 and CDR2 are WNHNN and SYGVQD (reference sequence). CDR3 in amino acids: CVRREGRHEQYF. The DNA for the CDR3 is TGCGTCCGCAGAGAGGGGCGGCACGAGCAGTACTTC.

V and J are TRBV18 and TRBJ2-5; 8 bases are a match to TRBD1. The CDR3 contains 16 residues. Germline V gene data show CDR1 as KGHSH and CDR2 as LQKENI. Trimming took 6 bases from V and 1 from J; bases not matched to a gene: 10. The CDR3 protein is CASSPTTQGGQETQYF. CDR3 sequence (DNA): TGTGCCAGCTCCCCGACCACACAGGGGGGCCAAGAGACCCAGTACTTC.

This clone was seen only a few times. This rearrangement joins TRBV11-2 to TRBJ1-4; D call uncertain. V shed 0 bases and J shed 8 bases, with 4 bases lying between them. The germline V gene encodes CDR1 SGHAT and CDR2 FQNNGV. This CDR3 has 12 amino acids. The CDR3 coding sequence is TGTGCCAGCAGCTTAGAAGGGGAAAAACTGTTTTTT. Protein sequence: CASSLEGEKLFF. Variable domain in full (rest from reference TRBV11-2 and TRBJ1-4): EAGVAQSPRYKIIEKRQSVAFWCNPISGHATLYWYQQILGQGPKLLIQFQNNGVVDDSQLPKDRFSAERLKGVDSTLKIQPAKLEDSAVYLCASSLEGEKLFFGSGTQLSVL.

The chain carries TRBV7-2 and TRBJ2-2; D might be TRBD1 or TRBD2, each matching 5 bases. The germline CDR1 and CDR2 sequences are SGHTA and FQGNSA. CDR3 length: 17 amino acids. The V gene lost 5 bases and the J gene lost 7 bases, with 23 bases spanning the gap. In DNA form, the CDR3 reads TGTGCCAGCAGCGAAATCATCGGGGCCGAGGTGCTCGGGGAGCTGTTTTTT. Translating gives CASSEIIGAEVLGELFF.

This chain connects TRBV11-2 to TRBJ1-1; TRBD1 matches at 7 bases. The CDR3 is 14 amino acids. J lost 6 bases, V lost 5 bases, and 9 bases had no gene match. Germline lookup yields CDR1 SGHAT and CDR2 FQNNGV. Here the CDR3 DNA reads TGTGCCAGCAGCCGTGAGGACAGGCTAGCTGAAGCTTTCTTT. This codes for CASSREDRLAEAFF.

The V call is TRBV5-1, the J call TRBJ2-1; D might be TRBD1 (6 bases). CDR3 size: 15 residues. V lost 0 bases, J lost 2 bases, and 9 bases lay in between. Germline CDR1 SGHRS, CDR2 YFSETQ. CDR3 DNA sequence: TGCGCCAGCAGCTTGGGGACAGACCCCTACAATGAGCAGTTCTTC. This gives the protein CASSLGTDPYNEQFF.

This chain links TRBV7-2 with TRBJ2-7; D remains ambiguous. This CDR3 is 12 amino acids long. Trimming cost V 3 bases and J 1 base, with 4 bases left between them. Germline V gene lookup returns CDR1 SGHTA and CDR2 FQGNSA. The CDR3 protein is CASSLNSYEQYF. CDR3 in DNA: TGTGCCAGCAGCTTGAATTCCTACGAGCAGTACTTC.

The CDR3 protein is CASSIYRADTGELFF. In nucleotides, the CDR3 is TGTGCCAGTAGTATTTACAGGGCGGACACCGGGGAGCTGTTTTTT. The chain carries TRBV19 and TRBJ2-2; D is possibly TRBD1 (6 bases). The germline CDR1 and CDR2 sequences are LNHDA and SQIVND (reference sequence). The V and J ends lost 3 bases and 3 bases respectively, with 11 bases between them. This CDR3 contains 15 residues.

The chain combines TRBV6-5 with TRBJ2-7; unclear D gene. There are 15 residues in the CDR3. Germline lookup yields CDR1 MNHEY and CDR2 SVGAGI. With 5 bases removed from V and 2 bases from J, the gap between germline ends came to 16 bases. The CDR3 DNA reads TGTGCCAGCAGTCCTAGGGCTGATGGGACCTACGAGCAGTACTTC. Translation gives CASSPRADGTYEQYF.